This TCR beta chain was documented in a study of cytomegalovirus exposure and HLA in healthy donors. Assay: immunoSEQ multiplex PCR; the TCRdb copy retains only in-frame clones and omits some. The table lists about 160,000 clones, around 90% of them singletons. Regarding this clone: Its antigen is still unknown.

Regarding the study as a whole: The tendency of first-cohort TCR clusters to co-occur in the 120 or so validation repertoires was the finding of a later analysis.

V lost 2 bases, J lost 5 bases, and 9 bases stayed unmatched. CDR3 length: 17 amino acids. Sequencing was performed on PBMCs. This TCR derives from a man between 18 and 29 years old in good health and CMV-seronegative. This chain joins TRBV23-1 and TRBJ2-1, with TRBD1 identical over 10 bases. TRBV23-1 is flagged as an ORF with uncertain function. In DNA, the CDR3 is TGCGCCAGCAGTCAACCGACAGGGGGCATCGGGGACAATGAGCAGTTCTTC. This gives the protein CASSQPTGGIGDNEQFF.